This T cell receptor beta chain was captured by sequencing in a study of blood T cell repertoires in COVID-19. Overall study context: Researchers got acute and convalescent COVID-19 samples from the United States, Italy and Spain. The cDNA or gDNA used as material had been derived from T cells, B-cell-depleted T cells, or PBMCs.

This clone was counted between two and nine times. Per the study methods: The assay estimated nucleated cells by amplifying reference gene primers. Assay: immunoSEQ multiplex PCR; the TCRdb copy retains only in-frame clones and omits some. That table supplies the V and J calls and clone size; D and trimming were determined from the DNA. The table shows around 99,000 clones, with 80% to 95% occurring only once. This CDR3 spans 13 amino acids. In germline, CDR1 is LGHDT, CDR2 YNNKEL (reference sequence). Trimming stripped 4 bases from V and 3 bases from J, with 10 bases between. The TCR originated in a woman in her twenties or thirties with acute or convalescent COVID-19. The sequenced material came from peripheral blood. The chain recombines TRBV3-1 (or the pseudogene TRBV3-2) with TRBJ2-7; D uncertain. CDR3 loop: CASSRSIDYEQYF. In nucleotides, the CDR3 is TGTGCCAGCAGCCGGAGCATCGACTACGAGCAGTACTTC.